These 6 T cell receptor beta chains came from one sample sequenced in a study of control samples from healthy donors and cancer patients. Produced via immunoSEQ multiplex PCR; TCRdb's table is partial and in-frame only. Of 55,000 to 65,000 clones in the sample, approximately 89% were seen once. Sequencing used PBMCs. These receptors were collected from a woman between 55 and 75 years old with lung cancer.

This rearrangement joins TRBV7-3 to TRBJ2-1; 7 nucleotides agree with TRBD2. This CDR3 has 13 amino acids. Trimming at V came to 5 bases and at J to 9 bases, leaving 7 bases not matched to a gene. The germline V gene has CDR1 SGHTA and CDR2 FQGTGA. The CDR3 bases are TGTGCCAGCAGCCCCACTAGCGTCGGTGAGCAGTTCTTC. Its protein is CASSPTSVGEQFF.

The J gene is TRBJ1-5, the V gene TRBV6-5; D might be TRBD1 (6 bases). The germline V gene encodes CDR1 MNHEY and CDR2 SVGAGI. V lost 9 bases and J lost 1, with 10 bases in between. The CDR3 consists of 13 residues. CDR3 in amino acids: CASRQGSNQPQHF. In nucleotides, the CDR3 is TGTGCCAGTCGTCAGGGGAGCAATCAGCCCCAGCATTTT.

The rearrangement joins TRBV2 to TRBJ1-1, with a tentative D call TRBD1 (5 bases). Germline lookup yields CDR1 SNHLY and CDR2 FYNNEI. There are 14 residues in the CDR3. The V gene lost 7 bases and the J gene lost 4 bases, with 16 bases spanning the gap. The DNA of the CDR3 is TGTGCCAGCACCTCAGGGAGAGGTGTCACTGAAGCTTTCTTT. Its protein is CASTSGRGVTEAFF.

This sequence joins TRBV5-1 and TRBJ1-1; unclear D gene. There are 14 residues in the CDR3. V was shortened by 3 bases and J by 1 base, with 10 bases between the two germline ends. Germline V gives CDR1 SGHRS, CDR2 YFSETQ. In DNA, the CDR3 is TGCGCCAGCAGCTATGATGGCGGGAACACTGAAGCTTTCTTT. This gives the protein CASSYDGGNTEAFF.

The chain recombines TRBV5-5 with TRBJ1-1; D is uncertain. Trimming stripped 1 base from V and 7 bases from J, with 11 bases between. Germline-derived CDR1 and CDR2 are SGHKS and YYEKEE (reference sequence). The CDR3 has 13 amino acids. The CDR3 DNA reads as TGTGCCAGCAGCTTGTCAGACACCGGTGAAGCTTTCTTT. This translates into CASSLSDTGEAFF.

This rearrangement joins TRBV5-8 to TRBJ2-2, with TRBD2 matching over 9 bases. This CDR3 comprises 16 residues. V lost 0 bases and J lost 4; bases outside the gene matches: 4. Germline values: CDR1 SGHTS, CDR2 YDEGEE. Here the CDR3 DNA reads TGTGCCAGCAGCTTGGCATTAGCGGGAGTCACCGGGGAGCTGTTTTTT. Translating gives CASSLALAGVTGELFF. Using reference TRBV5-8 and TRBJ2-2 for the parts outside the CDR3, the full variable domain is EAGVTQSPTHLIKTRGQQATLRCSPISGHTSVYWYQQALGLGLQFLLWYDEGEERNRGNFPPRFSGRQFPNYSSELNVNALELEDSALYLCASSLALAGVTGELFFGEGSRLTVL.